Following are 3 T cell receptor beta chains from one sample sequenced in a study of beta chain features in type 1 diabetes. Broader study findings: All four CD4+ subsets from Type 1 diabetes patients carried moderately but significantly shorter TCRB CDR3s.

These receptors are not linked to any known antigen. The entirety of the isolated RNA underwent reverse transcription, so expressed TCRB transcripts were sequenced. TCRdb keeps only in-frame clones here, not all; method: immunoSEQ multiplex PCR. The sample lists 500,000 to 850,000 clones; over 13% were seen once. Source material: naive CD4+ T cells from blood. The receptors derive from a man aged 18 to 30 with type 1 diabetes.

This clone was observed a few times. In the same sample, other DNA sequences code for this CDR3. The V and J genes are TRBV9 and TRBJ2-1, with 8 bases lining up with TRBD2. The length of the CDR3 is 15 residues. Germline V lookup: CDR1 SGDLS, CDR2 YYNGEE. The V gene end was trimmed by 0 bases and the J gene end by 4 bases; junction bases not matched to a gene: 3. The CDR3 DNA reads as TGTGCCAGCAGCGTAGTAGCGGGACCTTACAATGAGCAGTTCTTC. Protein sequence: CASSVVAGPYNEQFF.

There are a few counts of this clone. The V and J genes are TRBV5-8 and TRBJ2-5; D ambiguous. Trimming took 3 bases from V and 5 from J, leaving 5 bases between them. The CDR3 has 11 residues. The germline CDR1 and CDR2 sequences are SGHTS and YDEGEE. In DNA, the CDR3 is TGTGCCAGCAGCTCCCGGGAGACCCAGTACTTC. Translated, it gives CASSSRETQYF.

Note on this clone: Additional DNA sequences in this sample encode the identical CDR3. V is TRBV18 and J is TRBJ2-7; D might be TRBD1 or TRBD2, each matching 5 bases. The CDR3 covers 13 residues. CDR1 is KGHSH and CDR2 is LQKENI in the germline V gene. Trimming took 3 bases from V and 4 from J, leaving 10 bases between them. CDR3 bases: TGTGCCAGCTCACCCCAGGGAGCATACGAGCAGTACTTC. It yields the protein CASSPQGAYEQYF.